One sample yielded the 4 T cell receptor beta chains listed below, sequenced in a study of control samples from healthy donors and cancer patients. Data came from immunoSEQ multiplex PCR; TCRdb stores just in-frame clones and leaves some out. This table has 80,000 or so clones, just under 90% appearing once. The sequencing input was blood. These receptor sequences come from a man aged 45 to 65 in good health.

The rearrangement links TRBV6-5 to TRBJ1-2; D remains ambiguous. Per the germline V gene, CDR1 is MNHEY and CDR2 is SVGAGI. The CDR3 is 13 residues long. V lost 0 bases and J 3 bases, leaving 5 bases between the germline ends. CDR3: CASSYSPDYGYTF. CDR3 sequence (DNA): TGTGCCAGCAGTTACTCGCCTGACTATGGCTACACCTTC.

This clone turned up a few times. The V and J genes are TRBV27 and TRBJ2-7; 8 positions match TRBD1. V lost 3 bases to trimming and J lost 5 bases; unmatched junction nucleotides: 9. Germline V gene data show CDR1 as MNHEY and CDR2 as SMNVEV (reference sequence). This CDR3 is built from 15 residues. Written as DNA, the CDR3 is TGTGCCAGCAGTTTGTATCCGGACAGGGTTGACGAGCAGTACTTC. Translated, it gives CASSLYPDRVDEQYF.

V and J are TRBV9 and TRBJ2-7, with unresolved D. The CDR3 sequence is 14 residues long. Germline loops: CDR1 SGDLS, CDR2 YYNGEE. V was trimmed by 4 bases and J by 0 bases, leaving 11 bases between them. The CDR3 reads CASSPRATSYEQYF. In DNA, the CDR3 is TGTGCCAGCAGCCCCCGGGCAACCTCCTACGAGCAGTACTTC.

This clone has just a few counts. J is TRBJ1-1 and V is TRBV7-9, with a weak D call TRBD1 (6 bases). CDR3 length: 12 residues. In germline, CDR1 is SEHNR, CDR2 FQNEAQ (reference sequence). V gave up 7 bases and J gave up 3 bases, with 9 bases separating them. The CDR3 nucleotides read TGTGCCAGCACCCCAGGGGACACTGAAGCTTTCTTT. Its protein is CASTPGDTEAFF.